This T cell receptor beta chain appears in the sequencing data of a study of blood T cell repertoires in COVID-19. Measured with immunoSEQ multiplex PCR; TCRdb has only the in-frame clones, and not every one. This table has about 300,000 clones, about 85% appearing once. Across under 25 US areas, participants ranged in age from about 18 to 90 years. The germline V gene encodes CDR1 SGHAT and CDR2 FQNNGV. The ends lost 5 bases at V and 3 bases at J; junction bases unmatched: 2. This CDR3 region has 14 residues. This chain uses TRBV11-2 with TRBJ2-3; TRBD2 agrees at 10 bases. The specimen sequenced was PBMCs or T cells enriched from blood (not recorded which). This receptor was taken from a woman in her fifties or sixties who had recovered from COVID-19. The CDR3 sequence is CASSEGLATDTQYF. The CDR3 nucleotides read TGTGCCAGCAGCGAGGGACTAGCGACAGATACGCAGTATTTT. The full variable domain, with the rest looked up from reference TRBV11-2 and TRBJ2-3, is EAGVAQSPRYKIIEKRQSVAFWCNPISGHATLYWYQQILGQGPKLLIQFQNNGVVDDSQLPKDRFSAERLKGVDSTLKIQPAKLEDSAVYLCASSEGLATDTQYFGPGTRLTVL.